This T cell receptor beta chain was identified during a study of OX40 agonist ivuxolimab in advanced cancers. Method: immunoSEQ multiplex PCR; TCRdb's copy keeps in-frame clones and lacks some. The sample contains around 74,000 clones, 80% to 90% of which appear only once. The origin of this receptor is an adult with an advanced solid tumor such as melanoma, head and neck, liver or kidney cancer. The sample in question was CD4+ or CD8+ T cells sorted from blood, obtained in a trial of the OX40 agonist ivuxolimab.

The DNA of the CDR3 is TGTGCCAGCAGCCTGACCTATCCGGGACTAGCGCTCAATGAGCAGTTCTTC. Its protein is CASSLTYPGLALNEQFF. The chain is built from TRBV7-6 and TRBJ2-1; 10 nucleotides align to TRBD2. V gave up 5 bases and J gave up 6 bases; unmatched junction bases: 13. CDR3 length: 17 residues. The germline CDR1 and CDR2 sequences are SGHVS and FNYEAQ.